This T cell receptor beta chain comes out of a study of T cell responses to AZD1222 COVID-19 vaccine. Study-wide results and limits: Repertoires in all cases were sampled only once the peak T cell response had passed. Across spike, vaccine-associated CD4 TCRs were found, dominant at 160-218 and 743-854. Clonal diversity may have been underestimated in mostly white British donors.

Data came from immunoSEQ multiplex PCR; TCRdb stores just in-frame clones and leaves some out. The data contain fewer than 150,000 clones, about 88% of them singletons. The study pooled second doses at about 4 or about 12 weeks. V shed 11 bases and J shed 0 bases, with 17 bases lying between them. Per germline, CDR1 SGHTA and CDR2 FQGNSA. CDR3 length: 14 amino acids. This clone showed up just once. Its antigen remains unknown. The starting material was peripheral blood, obtained 28 days after the second AZD1222 dose. The genes are TRBV7-2 and TRBJ2-7; TRBD2 might be the D (5 bases). The TCR was taken from an adult who received the AZD1222 COVID-19 vaccine. The CDR3 nucleotides read TGTGCCTCGGAGAAGTGGACTGGCTCCTACGAGCAGTACTTC. Its protein is CASEKWTGSYEQYF.